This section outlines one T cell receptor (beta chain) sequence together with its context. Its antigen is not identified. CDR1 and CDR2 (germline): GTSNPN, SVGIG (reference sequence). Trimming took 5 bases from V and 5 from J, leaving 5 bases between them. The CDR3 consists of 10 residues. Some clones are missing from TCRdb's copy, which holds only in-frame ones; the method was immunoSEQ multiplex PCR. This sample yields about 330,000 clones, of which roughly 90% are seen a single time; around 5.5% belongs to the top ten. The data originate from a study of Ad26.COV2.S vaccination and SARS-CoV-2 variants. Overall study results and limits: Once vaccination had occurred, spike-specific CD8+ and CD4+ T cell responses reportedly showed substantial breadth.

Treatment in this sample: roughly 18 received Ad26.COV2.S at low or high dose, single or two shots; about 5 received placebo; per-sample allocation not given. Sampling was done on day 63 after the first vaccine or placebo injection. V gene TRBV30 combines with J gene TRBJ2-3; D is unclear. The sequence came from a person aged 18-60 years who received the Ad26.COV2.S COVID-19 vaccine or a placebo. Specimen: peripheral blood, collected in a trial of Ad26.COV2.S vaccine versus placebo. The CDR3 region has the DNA TGTGCCTGGGGATTAGATACGCAGTATTTT. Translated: CAWGLDTQYF.